This T cell receptor (beta chain) was captured in a study of shared clonotypes between healthy human individuals. Study-level points and caveats: Shared clonotypes: approximately 5.3% naive CD4, around 3.5% naive CD8, about 2.5% memory CD4, approximately 0.41% memory CD8.

The donors were adults (healthy and HIV-negative) with no recent acute infections or vaccinations. Points on this clone: Antigen unknown.

The V gene's germline CDR1 is SGHKS and CDR2 YYEKEE (reference sequence). Trimming removed 0 bases from V and 4 bases from J, with 5 bases in between. The CDR3 runs to 13 residues. Original analysis: Filtering differed for immunoSEQ, which gave only junction sequences without quality scores. Only in-frame clones appear in the TCRdb table, and some are missing; sequencing was by immunoSEQ multiplex PCR. V, J and clone size reflect that table, while D and trimming were determined from the DNA. Of a few million clones in the sample, roughly 95% were seen once. This receptor was obtained from a man younger than 35 in good health. J is TRBJ1-3 and V is TRBV5-5; D is unresolved. Source material: naive CD4+ T cells sorted from blood. Subset given: CD45RA+ positively selected. Written as DNA, the CDR3 is TGTGCCAGCAGCTTGGACCTGGGAAACACCATATATTTT. Its translation is CASSLDLGNTIYF. The full variable domain, with the rest looked up from reference TRBV5-5 and TRBJ1-3, is DAGVTQSPTHLIKTRGQQVTLRCSPISGHKSVSWYQQVLGQGPQFIFQYYEKEERGRGNFPDRFSARQFPNYSSELNVNALLLGDSALYLCASSLDLGNTIYFGEGSWLTVV.